This T cell receptor beta chain was identified in a study of shared T cell receptors in the human thymus (dated by TCRdb to the early 2020s). Notes on the research overall: The study examined how the human thymus generates shared, self-reactive T-cell receptor alpha chains.

With respect to this clone: What antigen it recognizes has not been identified. Within one base of it there is no much larger clone, and no base qualities were kept.

V and J lose 0 bases and 1 base, and a span of 12 bases separates them. In the germline V gene, CDR1 corresponds to MNHNS and CDR2 to SASEGT. Spanning cysteine to phenylalanine, the CDR3 consists of 16 amino acids. Solely the CDR3 DNA is kept, with 48 bases framed from the first base. Library preparation was by the immunoSEQ multiplex PCR assay. The clones in this table, taken by TCRdb from immuneACCESS, are in-frame only. Not every clone is retained; where verified, under half of the shortfall comes from an unresolved V gene, and the cause of the rest is unknown. This sample has some 660,000 clones in its table, and 87% of those were observed once. The ten largest clones capture roughly 0.0094% of the sample. These records were also assigned to another study, of human thymus T cells. From the second report: In Finland, the donors were immunologically healthy infants who were having open corrective cardiac surgery for congenital heart defects. Thymus tissue was obtained as surgical resects removed during corrective cardiac surgery. V and J gene segment usage appeared biased in both thymic and peripheral blood repertoires. The related research reported highly overlapping thymic TCR repertoires among unrelated individuals. The study described the TCR alpha and beta repertoires in fewer than 10 infant thymus samples and a few matching peripheral blood samples. The cohort included a handful of male and two female infants, with donor ages spanning 7 to 244 days. After being mechanically released from the tissue, thymocytes were kept at -70 degrees C in pellets of roughly 8.5-34 million cells. A QIAsymphony instrument was used to extract genomic DNA from frozen cell pellets. The immunoSEQ multiplex PCR assay was used to amplify the TCRB and TCRAD loci from a standardized amount of quality-controlled genomic DNA. The V(D)J region was spanned by amplicons of a length sufficient to cover the CDR3 and to identify V and J genes. The amplicons were sequenced on an Illumina platform via the commercial immunoSEQ service. Primer bias and sequencing errors were corrected as previously described, and TCRAD and TCRB were defined on the basis of the IMGT database. Repertoires were analysed with immunoSEQ Analyzer 3.0 and VDJTools, covering basic statistics, V/J segment usage, diversity estimates, rarefaction and pairwise overlap. Diversity was estimated using the Chao1, ChaoE, Efron-Thisted, Shannon and inverse Simpson indices, and was also estimated on datasets down-sampled to the size of the smallest sample. Repertoire overlap was assessed by strict matching of CDR3 nucleotide sequence, V gene and J gene, and clustering was done by Jaccard-based multidimensional scaling. On average, thymus samples yielded roughly 770,000 unique TCRB clonotypes, whereas blood samples yielded about 80,000.

Sample: thymocytes. The sequence derives from a boy in the first two years of life with a congenital heart defect. Donor details come from another sample of the same person, matched by shared clones. The chain is made from TRBV6-1 and TRBJ1-2; the D gene is not confidently resolved. The CDR3 sequence is CASSEARDRVNYGYTF. DNA sequence: TGTGCCAGCAGTGAAGCGAGGGATAGGGTTAACTATGGCTACACCTTC.